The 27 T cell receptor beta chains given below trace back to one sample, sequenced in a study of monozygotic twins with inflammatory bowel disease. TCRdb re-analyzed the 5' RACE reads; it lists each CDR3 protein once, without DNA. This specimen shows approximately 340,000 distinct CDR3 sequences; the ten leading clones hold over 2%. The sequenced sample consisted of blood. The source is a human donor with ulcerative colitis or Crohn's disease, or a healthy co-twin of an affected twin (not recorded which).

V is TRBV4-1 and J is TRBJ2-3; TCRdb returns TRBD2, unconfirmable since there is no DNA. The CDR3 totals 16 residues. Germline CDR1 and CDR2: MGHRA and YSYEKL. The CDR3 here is CASSQESGGAADTQYF.

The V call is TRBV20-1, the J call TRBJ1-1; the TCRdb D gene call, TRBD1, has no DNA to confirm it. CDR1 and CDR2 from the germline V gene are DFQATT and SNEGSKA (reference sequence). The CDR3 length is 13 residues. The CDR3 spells CSAPPGPTPEAFF.

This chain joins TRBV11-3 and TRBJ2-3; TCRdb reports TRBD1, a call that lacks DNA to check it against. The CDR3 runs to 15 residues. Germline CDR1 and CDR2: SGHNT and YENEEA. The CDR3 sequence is CASSLDRQGTDTQYF.

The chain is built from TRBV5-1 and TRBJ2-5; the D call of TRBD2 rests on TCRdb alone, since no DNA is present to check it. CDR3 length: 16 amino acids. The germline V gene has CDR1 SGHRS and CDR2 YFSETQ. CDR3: CASSRGGLANQETQYF.

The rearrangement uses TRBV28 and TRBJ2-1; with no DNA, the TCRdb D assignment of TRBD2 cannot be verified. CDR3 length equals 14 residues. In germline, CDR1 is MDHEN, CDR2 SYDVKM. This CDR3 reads CASSLPGGLYEQFF.

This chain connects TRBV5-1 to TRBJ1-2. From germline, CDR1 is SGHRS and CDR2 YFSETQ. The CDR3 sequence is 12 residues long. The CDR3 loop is CASSLDGYGYTF.

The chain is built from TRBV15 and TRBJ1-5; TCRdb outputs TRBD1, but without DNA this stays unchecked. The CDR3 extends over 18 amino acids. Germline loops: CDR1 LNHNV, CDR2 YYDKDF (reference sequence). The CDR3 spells CATRPRTGKGFSNQPQHF.

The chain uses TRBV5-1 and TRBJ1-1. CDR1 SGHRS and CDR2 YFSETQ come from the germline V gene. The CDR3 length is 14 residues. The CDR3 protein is CASSAGGMNTEAFF.

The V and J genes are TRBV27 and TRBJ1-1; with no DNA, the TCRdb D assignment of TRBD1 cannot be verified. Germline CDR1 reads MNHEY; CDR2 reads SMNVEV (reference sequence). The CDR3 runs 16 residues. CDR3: CASSSRGTTTGTEAFF.

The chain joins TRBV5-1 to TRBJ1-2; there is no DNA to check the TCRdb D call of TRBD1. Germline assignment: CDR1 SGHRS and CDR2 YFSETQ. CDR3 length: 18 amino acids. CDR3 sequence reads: CASSLGLTGQGLNYGYTF.

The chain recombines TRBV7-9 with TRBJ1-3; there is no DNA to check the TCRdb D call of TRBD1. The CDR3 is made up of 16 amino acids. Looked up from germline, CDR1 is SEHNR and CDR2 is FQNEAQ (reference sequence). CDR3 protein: CASSVFDSTSGNTIYF.

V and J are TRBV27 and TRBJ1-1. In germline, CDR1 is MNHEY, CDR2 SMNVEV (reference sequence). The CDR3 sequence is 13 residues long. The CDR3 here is CASSLIGSEEAFF.

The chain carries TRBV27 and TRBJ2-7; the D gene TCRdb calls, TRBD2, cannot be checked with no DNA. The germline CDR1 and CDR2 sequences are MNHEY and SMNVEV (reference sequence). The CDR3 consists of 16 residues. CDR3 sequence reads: CASSPLAGLSSYEQYF.

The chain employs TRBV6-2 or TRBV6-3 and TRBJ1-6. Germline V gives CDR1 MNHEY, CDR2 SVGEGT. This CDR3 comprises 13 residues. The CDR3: CASSSTDHRPLHF.

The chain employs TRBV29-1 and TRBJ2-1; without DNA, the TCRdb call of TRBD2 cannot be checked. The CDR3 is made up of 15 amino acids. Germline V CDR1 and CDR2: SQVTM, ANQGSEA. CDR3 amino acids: CSVELAAEKGDEQFF.

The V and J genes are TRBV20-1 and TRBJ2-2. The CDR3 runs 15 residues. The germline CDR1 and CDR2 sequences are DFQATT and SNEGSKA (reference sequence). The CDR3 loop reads CSARLDLENTGELFF.

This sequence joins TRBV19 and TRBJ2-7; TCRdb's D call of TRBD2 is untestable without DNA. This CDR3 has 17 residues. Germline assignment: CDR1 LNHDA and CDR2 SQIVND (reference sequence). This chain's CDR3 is CASSITSGGVSADEQYF. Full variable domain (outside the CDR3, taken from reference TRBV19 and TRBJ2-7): DGGITQSPKYLFRKEGQNVTLSCEQNLNHDAMYWYRQDPGQGLRLIYYSQIVNDFQKGDIAEGYSVSREKKESFPLTVTSAQKNPTAFYLCASSITSGGVSADEQYFGPGTRLTVT.

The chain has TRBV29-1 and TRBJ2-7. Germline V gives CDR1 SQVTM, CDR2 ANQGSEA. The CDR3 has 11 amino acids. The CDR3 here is CSVGLPYEQYF.

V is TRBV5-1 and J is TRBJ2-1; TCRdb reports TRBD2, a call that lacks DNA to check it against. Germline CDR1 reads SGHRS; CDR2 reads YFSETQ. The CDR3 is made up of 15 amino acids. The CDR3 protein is CASSLGEGAYNEQFF.

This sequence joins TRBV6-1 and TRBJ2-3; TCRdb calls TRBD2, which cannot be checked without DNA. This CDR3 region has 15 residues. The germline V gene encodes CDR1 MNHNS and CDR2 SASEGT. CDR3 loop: CASSARLASTDTQYF.

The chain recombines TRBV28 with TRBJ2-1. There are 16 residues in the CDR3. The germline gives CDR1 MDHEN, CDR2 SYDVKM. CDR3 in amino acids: CASSLSSGSFYNEQFF.

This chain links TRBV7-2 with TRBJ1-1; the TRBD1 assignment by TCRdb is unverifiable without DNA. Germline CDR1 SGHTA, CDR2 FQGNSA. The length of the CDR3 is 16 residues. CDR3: CASSFREDRGNTEAFF.

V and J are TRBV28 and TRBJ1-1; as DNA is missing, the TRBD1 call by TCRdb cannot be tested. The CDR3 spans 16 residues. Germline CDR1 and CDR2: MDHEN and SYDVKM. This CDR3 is CASSSGGGGTNTEAFF.

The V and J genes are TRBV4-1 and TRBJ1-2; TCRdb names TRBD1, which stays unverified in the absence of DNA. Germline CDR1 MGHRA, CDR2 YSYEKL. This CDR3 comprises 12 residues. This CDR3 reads CASSQETVGYTF.

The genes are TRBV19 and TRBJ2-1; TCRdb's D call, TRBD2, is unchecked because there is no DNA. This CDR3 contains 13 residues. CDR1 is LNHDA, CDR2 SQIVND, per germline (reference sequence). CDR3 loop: CASSGTSGNEQFF.

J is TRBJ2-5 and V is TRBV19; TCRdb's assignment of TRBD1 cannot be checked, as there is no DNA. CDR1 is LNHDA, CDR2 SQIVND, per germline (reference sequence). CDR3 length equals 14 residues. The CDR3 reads CASSPRGIGVTQYF.

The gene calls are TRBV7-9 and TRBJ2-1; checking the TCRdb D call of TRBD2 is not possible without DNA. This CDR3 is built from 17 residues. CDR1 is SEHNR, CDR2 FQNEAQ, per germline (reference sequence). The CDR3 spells CASSLVLALDYRNEQFF.